This entry lists 22 T cell receptor beta chains sequenced from one sample in a study of blood T cell repertoires in COVID-19 (dated by TCRdb to between 2020 and 2021). Preparation of the library involved the immunoSEQ multiplex PCR assay. Held by TCRdb, this immuneACCESS table contains in-frame sequences only and omits some clones. Under half of the omission traces to an unresolved V gene where checked; the cause of the rest is unknown. A total of about 400,000 clones appear in this sample, around 89% of them only once. The ten largest make up about 4.3% of the sample. The sequencing input was peripheral blood. All receptors come from a woman between 25 and 40 years old with acute or convalescent COVID-19.

There are a few counts of this clone. CDR3 bases: TGCAGCGCTAAAACAGTGACAAACACTGAAGCTTTCTTT. It is translated as CSAKTVTNTEAFF. This chain connects TRBV29-1 to TRBJ1-1; no clear D gene. V shed 7 bases and J shed 2 bases, with 14 bases lying between them. The CDR3 extends over 13 amino acids. CDR1 SQVTM and CDR2 ANQGSEA come from the germline V gene.

V gene TRBV7-9 combines with J gene TRBJ2-3, with D tentatively TRBD1 (5 bases). The CDR3 totals 15 residues. The V gene lost 1 base and the J gene lost 0 bases, with 8 bases spanning the gap. Germline V gene sequence: CDR1 SEHNR, CDR2 FQNEAQ (reference sequence). The CDR3 DNA sequence: TGTGCCAGCAGCTTAGTAACAGGAAGCACAGATACGCAGTATTTT. This encodes CASSLVTGSTDTQYF. Looking up the rest from reference TRBV7-9 and TRBJ2-3 gives the full variable domain: DTGVSQNPRHKITKRGQNVTFRCDPISEHNRLYWYRQTLGQGPEFLTYFQNEAQLEKSRLLSDRFSAERPKGSFSTLEIQRTEQGDSAMYLCASSLVTGSTDTQYFGPGTRLTVL.

CDR3 sequence: CASSLRQGGDGEAFF. In DNA, the CDR3 is TGCGCCAGCAGCTTAAGACAGGGCGGGGATGGTGAAGCTTTCTTT. The J gene is TRBJ1-1, the V gene TRBV5-1; 7 nucleotides line up with TRBD1. This CDR3 is 15 amino acids long. Germline lookup yields CDR1 SGHRS and CDR2 YFSETQ. The trim removed 2 bases at V and 7 bases at J, leaving 11 bases unmatched.

This clone was recorded only once. V is TRBV5-6 and J is TRBJ2-7; 8 bases align to TRBD1. CDR1 SGHDT and CDR2 YYEEEE come from the germline V gene. With 0 bases clipped from V and 4 bases from J, the junction kept 3 bases outside the gene matches. The CDR3 contains 14 residues. CDR3 loop: CASSLGTGLYEQYF. CDR3 in DNA: TGTGCCAGCAGCTTGGGGACAGGGCTGTACGAGCAGTACTTC. The whole variable domain, filled in from reference TRBV5-6 and TRBJ2-7, reads DAGVTQSPTHLIKTRGQQVTLRCSPKSGHDTVSWYQQALGQGPQFIFQYYEEEERQRGNFPDRFSGHQFPNYSSELNVNALLLGDSALYLCASSLGTGLYEQYFGPGTRLTVT.

The chain joins TRBV5-4 to TRBJ2-1; TRBD2 agrees at 9 bases. Germline V gene data show CDR1 as SGHNT and CDR2 as YYREEE (reference sequence). The ends lost 4 bases at V and 8 bases at J; junction bases unmatched: 4. The CDR3 is 13 amino acids. CDR3 sequence: CASSRGLADEQFF. CDR3 bases: TGTGCCAGCAGCAGGGGACTAGCCGATGAGCAGTTCTTC.

J is TRBJ1-3 and V is TRBV10-3; 7 bases match TRBD1. Germline CDR1 reads ENHRY; CDR2 reads SYGVKD. The CDR3 runs to 15 residues. Unmatched junction bases numbered 9, after V lost 10 bases and J lost 0 bases. The CDR3 loop is CATGQVLSSGNTIYF. The CDR3 nucleotides read TGTGCCACTGGACAGGTCCTGAGCTCTGGAAACACCATATATTTT.

The rearrangement joins TRBV2 to TRBJ2-6; D is ambiguous. The ends were cut back, 8 bases at V and 2 bases at J, with 10 bases in the middle. CDR1 and CDR2 from the germline V gene are SNHLY and FYNNEI. CDR3 size: 14 residues. CDR3 region: CASGGQAGANVLTF. The CDR3 DNA is TGTGCCAGCGGTGGGCAGGCTGGGGCCAACGTCCTGACTTTC. Based on the CDR3 plus reference TRBV2 and TRBJ2-6, the full variable domain is EPEVTQTPSHQVTQMGQEVILRCVPISNHLYFYWYRQILGQKVEFLVSFYNNEISEKSEIFDDQFSVERPDGSNFTLKIRSTKLEDSAMYFCASGGQAGANVLTFGAGSRLTVL.

This chain connects TRBV4-1 to TRBJ2-5, with TRBD2 matching over 13 bases. The V and J ends lost 2 bases and 2 bases, in that order; junction bases with no gene match: 14. The CDR3 has 20 amino acids. The germline CDR1 and CDR2 sequences are MGHRA and YSYEKL. DNA for the CDR3: TGCGCCAGCAGCCAAAAGGGCACTAGCGGGGGGGCCGGGGGGCAAGAGACCCAGTACTTC. Its protein is CASSQKGTSGGAGGQETQYF.

The gene calls are TRBV12-3 or TRBV12-4 and TRBJ1-1, with D possibly TRBD1 on 6 matching bases. V was pared by 5 bases and J by 8 bases, with 12 bases between. The CDR3 is 12 residues long. The CDR3 bases are TGTGCCAGCAGTGAACAGGGACTAGAAGCTTTCTTT. Translation: CASSEQGLEAFF.

The V gene is TRBV7-9, the J gene TRBJ2-1; D perhaps matches TRBD1 (5 bases). Germline lookup yields CDR1 SEHNR and CDR2 FQNEAQ (reference sequence). With 5 bases removed from V and 1 base from J, the gap between germline ends came to 18 bases. The CDR3 sequence is 17 residues long. The chain's CDR3 is CASSIDPRVRSYNEQFF. The DNA for the CDR3 is TGTGCCAGCAGCATAGACCCCAGGGTTAGGTCCTACAATGAGCAGTTCTTC. The full variable domain, completed using reference TRBV7-9 and TRBJ2-1, is DTGVSQNPRHKITKRGQNVTFRCDPISEHNRLYWYRQTLGQGPEFLTYFQNEAQLEKSRLLSDRFSAERPKGSFSTLEIQRTEQGDSAMYLCASSIDPRVRSYNEQFFGPGTRLTVL.

The rearrangement links TRBV6-5 to TRBJ2-3; D is perhaps TRBD2 (6 bases). Trimming took off 11 bases at V and 1 base at J, with 16 bases between the two ends. Germline lookup yields CDR1 MNHEY and CDR2 SVGAGI. CDR3 length equals 14 residues. The CDR3, as DNA: TGTGCCGCTCTGGGGCCGGGGGGCACAGATACGCAGTATTTT. Protein product: CAALGPGGTDTQYF.

The rearrangement uses TRBV5-1 and TRBJ1-2; D is unresolved. The CDR3 is 13 amino acids. V lost 2 bases and J lost 3, with 8 bases in between. Germline V gene data show CDR1 as SGHRS and CDR2 as YFSETQ. The CDR3 here is CASSFSADYGYTF. CDR3 sequence (DNA): TGCGCCAGCAGCTTCAGCGCTGACTATGGCTACACCTTC.

The chain carries TRBV7-6 and TRBJ2-1; D perhaps matches TRBD1 (6 bases). The V gene's germline CDR1 is SGHVS and CDR2 FNYEAQ. There are 15 residues in the CDR3. V was trimmed by 3 bases and J by 0 bases, leaving 9 bases between them. CDR3 amino acids: CASSLRTVSYNEQFF. CDR3 DNA: TGTGCCAGCAGCTTGCGGACAGTCTCCTACAATGAGCAGTTCTTC.

The CDR3 region is CASSQAFRNTEAFF. CDR3 DNA sequence: TGTGCCAGCAGCCAAGCTTTTAGAAACACTGAAGCTTTCTTT. The gene calls are TRBV14 and TRBJ1-1; no clear D. Germline V gene lookup returns CDR1 SGHDN and CDR2 FVKESK. V lost 1 base to trimming and J lost 2 bases, with 8 bases between them. The CDR3 is 14 amino acids.

The V call is TRBV20-1, the J call TRBJ1-5; D perhaps matches TRBD1 (5 bases). Germline-derived CDR1 and CDR2 are DFQATT and SNEGSKA (reference sequence). The CDR3 is made up of 16 amino acids. V was trimmed by 3 bases and J by 2 bases, leaving 17 bases between them. As DNA, the CDR3 is TGCAGTGCTAGTGCCGGGGGGGGATGGGGCAATCAGCCCCAGCATTTT. This encodes CSASAGGGWGNQPQHF.

The chain carries TRBV30 and TRBJ2-3; 11 nucleotides align to TRBD2. V lost 4 bases and J lost 7; bases outside the gene matches: 13. The CDR3 is made up of 16 amino acids. CDR1 GTSNPN and CDR2 SVGIG come from the germline V gene (reference sequence). CDR3: CAWTYSGGLAANTQYF. DNA for the CDR3: TGTGCCTGGACTTATAGTGGGGGACTAGCGGCGAATACGCAGTATTTT.

V gene TRBV2 combines with J gene TRBJ1-3, with no clear D. Germline V gives CDR1 SNHLY, CDR2 FYNNEI. The CDR3 contains 14 residues. V dropped 8 bases and J dropped 3 bases, with 14 bases sitting between them. CDR3 nucleotide sequence: TGTGCCAGCGGTAAAGGAGCGTTTGGAAACACCATATATTTT. It is translated as CASGKGAFGNTIYF.

The chain uses TRBV5-1 and TRBJ1-6, with 10 bases aligning to TRBD1. Unmatched junction bases numbered 6, after V lost 2 bases and J lost 7 bases. The CDR3 has 16 amino acids. Germline CDR1 reads SGHRS; CDR2 reads YFSETQ. CDR3 in DNA: TGCGCCAGCAGCTTCGGGACAGGGGCCCCAAATTCACCCCTCCACTTT. Translated, it gives CASSFGTGAPNSPLHF.

This rearrangement joins TRBV15 to TRBJ1-1; 7 nucleotides align to TRBD1. The germline V gene has CDR1 LNHNV and CDR2 YYDKDF (reference sequence). CDR3 length: 15 residues. J was trimmed by 5 bases and V by 4 bases; bases with no gene match: 10. The DNA for the CDR3 is TGTGCCACCAGCATCTCAAGGGGGCTAGGTACTGAAGCTTTCTTT. This gives the protein CATSISRGLGTEAFF.

The chain links TRBV4-1 to TRBJ1-4, with D perhaps matching TRBD1 (5 bases). The CDR3 extends over 18 amino acids. V lost 0 bases, J lost 3 bases, and 17 bases lay in between. Germline V gene data show CDR1 as MGHRA and CDR2 as YSYEKL. The CDR3 loop reads CASSQDKTAKGANEKLFF. The CDR3 nucleotides are TGCGCCAGCAGCCAAGATAAAACAGCAAAAGGGGCTAATGAAAAACTGTTTTTT.

This chain connects TRBV3-1 (or the pseudogene TRBV3-2) to TRBJ1-1, with D unclear. This CDR3 region has 13 residues. The germline V gene encodes CDR1 LGHDT and CDR2 YNNKEL (reference sequence). Deletions cut 4 bases from V and 4 bases from J, with 10 bases between. DNA of the CDR3: TGTGCCAGCAGCCTGAGACACATCACTGAAGCTTTCTTT. As protein: CASSLRHITEAFF.

This rearrangement joins TRBV7-9 to TRBJ1-2; TRBD1 matches at 8 bases. V was clipped by 7 bases and J by 3 bases; unmatched bases: 7. The CDR3 is 14 amino acids. The germline V gene encodes CDR1 SEHNR and CDR2 FQNEAQ (reference sequence). The CDR3 bases are TGTGCCAGCATCCCGGGACAGGAGGACTATGGCTACACCTTC. This encodes CASIPGQEDYGYTF. Full variable domain (remainder filled in from reference TRBV7-9 and TRBJ1-2): DTGVSQNPRHKITKRGQNVTFRCDPISEHNRLYWYRQTLGQGPEFLTYFQNEAQLEKSRLLSDRFSAERPKGSFSTLEIQRTEQGDSAMYLCASIPGQEDYGYTFGSGTRLTVV.